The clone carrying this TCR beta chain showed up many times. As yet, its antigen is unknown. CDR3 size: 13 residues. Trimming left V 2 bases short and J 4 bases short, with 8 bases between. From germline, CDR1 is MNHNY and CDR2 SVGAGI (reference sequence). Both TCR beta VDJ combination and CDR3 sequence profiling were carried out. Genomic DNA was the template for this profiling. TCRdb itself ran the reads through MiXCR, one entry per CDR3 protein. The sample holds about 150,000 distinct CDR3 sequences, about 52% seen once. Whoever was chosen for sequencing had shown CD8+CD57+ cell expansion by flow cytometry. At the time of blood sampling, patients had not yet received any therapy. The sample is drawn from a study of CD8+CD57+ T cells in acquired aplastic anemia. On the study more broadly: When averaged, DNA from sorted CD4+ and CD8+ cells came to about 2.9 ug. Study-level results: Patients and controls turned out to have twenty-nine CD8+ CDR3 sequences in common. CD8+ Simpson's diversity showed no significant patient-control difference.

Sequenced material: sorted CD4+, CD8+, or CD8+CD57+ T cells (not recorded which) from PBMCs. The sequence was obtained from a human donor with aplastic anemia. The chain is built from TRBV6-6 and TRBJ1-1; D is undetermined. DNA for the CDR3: TGTGCCAGCAGTTACGTCCGGGGCACTGAAGCTTTCTTT. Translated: CASSYVRGTEAFF.